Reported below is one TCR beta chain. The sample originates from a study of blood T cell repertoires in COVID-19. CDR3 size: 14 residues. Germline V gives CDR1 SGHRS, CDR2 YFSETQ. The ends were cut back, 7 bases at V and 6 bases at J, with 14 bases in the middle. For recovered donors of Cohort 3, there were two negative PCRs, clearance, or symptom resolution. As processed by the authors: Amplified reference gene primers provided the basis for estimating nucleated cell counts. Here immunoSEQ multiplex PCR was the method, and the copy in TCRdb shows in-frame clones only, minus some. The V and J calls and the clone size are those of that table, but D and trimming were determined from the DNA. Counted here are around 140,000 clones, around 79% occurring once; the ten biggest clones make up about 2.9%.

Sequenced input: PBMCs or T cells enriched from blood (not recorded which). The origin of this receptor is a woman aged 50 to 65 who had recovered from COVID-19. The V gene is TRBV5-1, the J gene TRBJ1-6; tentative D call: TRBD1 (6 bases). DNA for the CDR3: TGCGCCAGCCGAGCGGGAGGGGGTAATTCACCCCTCCACTTT. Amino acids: CASRAGGGNSPLHF.